This TCR beta chain was obtained from a study of identical twins (dated by TCRdb to 2016 to 2017). Notes on the research overall: The study deep-sequenced TCR alpha and beta repertoires from monozygotic twins, unrelated adults of various ages and cord blood to test whether fetal clonotypes persist. Replicate twin experiments were performed at different times using different library preparation protocols to rule out contamination.

This clonotype was picked up many times. Its antigen specificity is not known. Per-base qualities were not stored, and no clone one base away is much larger. All donors were healthy Caucasians. Three pairs of female monozygotic twins, all aged roughly 18 to 29 years, were included in the twin cohort. Positive isolation kits from Invitrogen were used to isolate CD4+ and CD8+ T cell populations. General study outcomes and caveats: Recombination models systematically underestimated out-of-frame TCR alpha sharing in monozygotic twins but agreed with sharing between unrelated individuals. A weaker excess of twin sharing was found in beta out-of-frame sequences because the signal-to-noise ratio was lowered by fewer shared sequences. Zero-insertion analyses could be partly confounded by invariant T cells such as MAIT and iNKT, although diverse VJ usage argued against such confounding for most clonotypes. Out-of-frame TCR alpha sequences shared between twins showed an excess of low generation-probability sequences compared with coincidental sharing between unrelated individuals. Because the same donors could not be followed over many years, the conclusions relied on cross-sectional statistical analysis. Fewer insertions were carried by abundant cord blood beta clonotypes, a similar but weaker trend appeared in young adult naive repertoires, and no such trend appeared in memory repertoires.

The library was prepared using 5' RACE. Sequencing was carried out with an Illumina HiSeq 2000. Template switching introduced a universal primer binding site; the final cDNA contained a unique molecular identifier, enabling accurate counting of TCR cDNA molecules. Specific primers in the conserved constant-segment region were used to synthesize first-strand cDNA for TCR alpha and beta chains. To control for contamination, every cDNA library carried two barcodes: a SMART-Mk sample barcode plus Illumina barcodes. TruSeq adapter sequences along with Illumina sample barcodes were introduced in two successive PCR steps. The Illumina HiSeq platform was used with custom primers to sequence TCR alpha and beta cDNA libraries. Per the source publication's procedure: MiGEC was used to process raw reads and extract unique molecular identifiers, and MiXCR was used to find CDR3 positions. Recombination models were inferred per individual with the repgenHMM and IGoR tools using an EM algorithm. The analysis of shared clonotypes was done with the tcR package in R, with sharing normalized by the product of cloneset sizes. To study raw recombination without the effects of thymic and clonal selection, out-of-frame nonproductive sequences were analyzed. The public reads were reanalyzed by TCRdb: fastp trimming at Q25, MiXCR alignment, in-frame beta chains only. Entries are consolidated by CDR3 protein sequence, retaining the most common genes and DNA. What appears here as the V and J calls and clone size reflects TCRdb's work, not the paper's. The sample contains hundreds of thousands of distinct CDR3 sequences, just under 9.5% of them found a single time. The top ten clonotypes cover roughly 7% of the sample.

At the junction V is shortened by 3 bases and J by 4 bases; bases outside the gene matches: 3. Measured from the cysteine to the phenylalanine, the CDR3 is 15 residues long. The entry retains the CDR3 DNA only, 45 bases that are in frame from base 1. Sequences KGHDR (CDR1) and SFDVKD (CDR2) are obtained from the germline V gene. These data also featured in a second study, about yellow fever vaccine responses in identical twins. The second study, in turn, reports: The authors reported that the T cell response to vaccination in identical twins appeared partly convergent and partly personalized. Focusing on identical twins, the study followed the T cell clones that responded to the vaccine, and did so with precision.

The V and J genes are TRBV24-1 and TRBJ2-1; TRBD1 lines up with 9 middle nucleotides. This clonotype was obtained from a woman aged 18-30 years in good health. Sequences were obtained from CD8+ T cells sorted from blood. The nucleotides are TGTGCCACCAGTGATCCGGGACAGGGTTACAATGAGCAGTTCTTC. Its amino acids are CATSDPGQGYNEQFF.